One and the same sample provided the 29 T cell receptor beta chains below, sequenced in a study of identical twins. Using its own MiXCR run on the 5' RACE reads, TCRdb lists one record per CDR3 protein. In the table there are about 220,000 distinct CDR3 sequences, around a tenth of which are singletons. Source material: memory (CD45RO+) T cells sorted from blood. Receptor source: a woman under 30 in good health.

V gene TRBV2 combines with J gene TRBJ2-1; the D gene is possibly TRBD1 (7 bases). Germline CDR1 and CDR2: SNHLY and FYNNEI. The CDR3 totals 15 residues. V gave up 3 bases and J gave up 3 bases, with 12 bases separating them. This chain's CDR3 is CASSEEGTDYNEQFF. The CDR3 nucleotides read TGTGCCAGCAGTGAGGAGGGGACAGACTACAATGAGCAGTTCTTC.

The V gene is TRBV9, the J gene TRBJ2-5; the D gene is possibly TRBD1 (6 bases). The CDR3 is made up of 16 amino acids. In germline, CDR1 is SGDLS, CDR2 YYNGEE. V lost 3 bases and J lost 7, with 22 bases in between. The DNA for the CDR3 is TGTGCCAGCAGCGGATCCCGGGACATTGGCTCGGGGACCCAGTACTTC. It codes for CASSGSRDIGSGTQYF.

The V gene is TRBV6-5, the J gene TRBJ2-7, with D possibly TRBD2 on 6 matching bases. The V end lost 0 bases, the J end lost 2 bases, and 14 bases lay between the germline ends. There are 16 residues in the CDR3. Germline V gives CDR1 MNHEY, CDR2 SVGAGI. The DNA of the CDR3 is TGTGCCAGCAGTTACTCGAGAGCGGGTCTACCCTACGAGCAGTACTTC. It codes for CASSYSRAGLPYEQYF.

The chain is built from TRBV9 and TRBJ2-7; no clear D. CDR3 length: 13 amino acids. V lost 0 bases and J 3 bases, leaving 7 bases between the germline ends. The germline gives CDR1 SGDLS, CDR2 YYNGEE. CDR3 region: CASSVGGNYEQYF. The CDR3 DNA reads as TGTGCCAGCAGCGTAGGCGGAAACTACGAGCAGTACTTC.

This clonotype was seen a handful of times. As DNA, the CDR3 is TGCGCCAGCAGCCGTCCTCAAACCGGACAGACTAGCACAGATACGCAGTATTTT. Translated: CASSRPQTGQTSTDTQYF. The V call is TRBV5-1, the J call TRBJ2-3; D is possibly TRBD1 (6 bases). The CDR3 is 18 amino acids. CDR1 and CDR2 from the germline V gene are SGHRS and YFSETQ. Trimming took 4 bases from V and 0 from J, leaving 21 bases between them.

This clonotype has more than one count but fewer than ten. The chain recombines TRBV7-8 with TRBJ1-3; D remains ambiguous. The length of the CDR3 is 18 residues. CDR1 is SGHVS and CDR2 is FQNEAQ in the germline V gene. V gave up 5 bases and J gave up 0 bases, with 20 bases separating them. The DNA of the CDR3 is TGTGCCAGCAGCCTTAGGGCAGGAGGTCTTCGCTCTGGAAACACCATATATTTT. Protein: CASSLRAGGLRSGNTIYF.

The chain couples TRBV5-1 to TRBJ2-7, with D perhaps TRBD1 (6 bases). V shed 2 bases and J shed 6 bases, with 18 bases lying between them. The CDR3 is made up of 15 amino acids. CDR1 and CDR2 from the germline V gene are SGHRS and YFSETQ. DNA of the CDR3: TGCGCCAGCAGCTTTGAGGGACAAGCTCTACGCGAGCAGTACTTC. Its protein product is CASSFEGQALREQYF.

This clonotype was recorded a few times. The genes are TRBV20-1 and TRBJ2-3; 8 nucleotides agree with TRBD2. Looked up from germline, CDR1 is DFQATT and CDR2 is SNEGSKA (reference sequence). This CDR3 has 15 amino acids. Trimming took 6 bases from V and 2 from J; bases not matched to a gene: 10. CDR3 region: CSAPIAGRATDTQYF. DNA for the CDR3: TGCAGTGCGCCAATAGCGGGACGGGCCACAGATACGCAGTATTTT.

The chain links TRBV6-5 to TRBJ2-2; D gene uncertain. The V end lost 8 bases, the J end lost 8 bases, and 0 bases lay between the germline ends. Germline values: CDR1 MNHEY, CDR2 SVGAGI. The CDR3 totals 8 residues. The CDR3: CASGELFF. The CDR3 DNA is TGTGCCAGCGGGGAGCTGTTTTTT.

This clonotype was seen a few times. This chain links TRBV6-1 with TRBJ2-7; TRBD2 aligns across 7 bases. V shed 8 bases, J shed 5 bases, and the junction held 15 bases outside the gene matches. The CDR3 extends over 15 amino acids. CDR1 is MNHNS, CDR2 SASEGT, per germline. CDR3 loop: CASRPTGGKGHEQYF. The CDR3 nucleotides read TGTGCCAGCCGGCCAACGGGAGGAAAGGGTCACGAGCAGTACTTC.

This chain joins TRBV4-3 and TRBJ2-2, with D hard to call. CDR3 size: 12 residues. Deletions cut 0 bases from V and 7 bases from J, with 3 bases between. CDR1 is LGHNA and CDR2 is YSLEER in the germline V gene. CDR3 amino acids: CASSQEIGELFF. CDR3 coding DNA: TGCGCCAGCAGCCAAGAAATCGGGGAGCTGTTTTTT.

This clonotype came up a few times. The V gene is TRBV27, the J gene TRBJ1-6; unclear D gene. With 4 bases removed from V and 3 bases from J, the gap between germline ends came to 4 bases. Germline V gene sequence: CDR1 MNHEY, CDR2 SMNVEV (reference sequence). The CDR3 totals 13 residues. Here the CDR3 reads CASSSDYNSPLHF. DNA of the CDR3: TGTGCCAGCAGTTCGGACTATAATTCACCCCTCCACTTT.

The sample holds a few counts of this clonotype. V usage is TRBV4-1 and J usage is TRBJ1-3; TRBD1 is a possible D gene (5 bases). CDR1 is MGHRA and CDR2 is YSYEKL in the germline V gene. This CDR3 comprises 16 residues. Between the trimmed V and J ends, which lost 8 bases and 0 bases, there was a span of 17 bases. CDR3 sequence (DNA): TGCGCCAGCGGGGGGGTAGGCTTTCTCTCTGGAAACACCATATATTTT. Protein sequence: CASGGVGFLSGNTIYF.

This clonotype was picked up many times. CDR3 nucleotide sequence: TGTGCCAGCAGCTTAAAGCGGATCACAGATACGCAGTATTTT. It encodes CASSLKRITDTQYF. The chain uses TRBV7-8 and TRBJ2-3; weak D call: TRBD2 (5 bases). The germline gives CDR1 SGHVS, CDR2 FQNEAQ. Trimming took 2 bases from V and 2 from J, leaving 8 bases between them. This CDR3 spans 14 amino acids. Filled out from reference TRBV7-8 and TRBJ2-3, the complete variable domain reads GAGVSQSPRYKVAKRGQDVALRCDPISGHVSLFWYQQALGQGPEFLTYFQNEAQLDKSGLPSDRFFAERPEGSVSTLKIQRTQQEDSAVYLCASSLKRITDTQYFGPGTRLTVL.

The chain recombines TRBV5-1 with TRBJ2-1, with 9 bases aligning to TRBD1. V lost 0 bases to trimming and J lost 12 bases; unmatched junction nucleotides: 10. The CDR3 runs 15 residues. Germline-derived CDR1 and CDR2 are SGHRS and YFSETQ. Here the CDR3 DNA reads TGCGCCAGCAGCTTGGTCCCGGGACAGGGAATGGGGCAGTTCTTC. Translation gives CASSLVPGQGMGQFF.

Comment on this clonotype: At one end the junction does not follow the germline gene, possibly because of a read error. The genes are TRBV7-2 and TRBJ2-7, with 7 positions matching TRBD2. The germline V gene has CDR1 SGHTA and CDR2 FQGNSA. The CDR3 contains 14 residues. The CDR3 region is CASSLGRDTDSLNF. The CDR3 nucleotides are TGTGCCAGCAGCTTGGGGAGGGATACGGACTCTTTGAACTTC.

This clonotype was detected many times. The chain carries TRBV10-2 and TRBJ1-1; maybe TRBD1 (5 bases). CDR1 WSHSY and CDR2 SAAADI come from the germline V gene. This CDR3 is 13 amino acids long. Trimming cost V 7 bases and J 6 bases, with 15 bases left between them. This CDR3 is CASTDRGTAEAFF. The CDR3 bases are TGCGCCAGCACCGACCGGGGGACCGCTGAAGCTTTCTTT.

This clonotype was seen many times. This sequence joins TRBV29-1 and TRBJ2-5; no clear D gene. This CDR3 is built from 12 residues. Per germline, CDR1 SQVTM and CDR2 ANQGSEA. The germline V and J ends were trimmed by 6 bases and 4 bases, with 12 bases remaining between them. CDR3 in amino acids: CSVRGNLETQYF. CDR3 sequence (DNA): TGCAGCGTCCGAGGAAACCTAGAGACCCAGTACTTC.

There are a few counts of this clonotype. The rearrangement links TRBV3-1 to TRBJ2-1; possibly TRBD1 for D (6 bases). CDR1 and CDR2 (germline): LGHDT, YNNKEL (reference sequence). The CDR3 is made up of 13 amino acids. V was clipped by 4 bases and J by 6 bases, with 10 bases between them. The CDR3 DNA is TGTGCCAGCAGCCTACAGGGTGTCAATGAGCAGTTCTTC. This gives the protein CASSLQGVNEQFF.

This clonotype was seen ten or more times. The chain couples TRBV5-5 to TRBJ1-2, with D perhaps TRBD1 (6 bases). This CDR3 spans 15 amino acids. From germline, CDR1 is SGHKS and CDR2 YYEKEE (reference sequence). With 4 bases removed from V and 4 bases from J, the gap between germline ends came to 17 bases. CDR3 nucleotide sequence: TGTGCCAGCAGCCCCTTCAAGGGGGTCGGCTATGGCTACACCTTC. This gives the protein CASSPFKGVGYGYTF.

This clonotype was seen at least ten times. V usage is TRBV12-3 or TRBV12-4 and J usage is TRBJ1-5; D remains unclear. V was clipped by 3 bases and J by 0 bases, with 9 bases between them. CDR3 length: 15 amino acids. This CDR3 reads CASSFQAHSNQPQHF. CDR3 sequence (DNA): TGTGCCAGCAGTTTTCAGGCCCATAGCAATCAGCCCCAGCATTTT.

This clonotype appeared many times. This chain connects TRBV7-2 to TRBJ1-3; D gene unclear. Germline-derived CDR1 and CDR2 are SGHTA and FQGNSA. Trimming removed 5 bases from V and 0 bases from J, with 14 bases in between. The CDR3 contains 16 residues. The CDR3 reads CASSRQAGRSGNTIYF. CDR3 in DNA: TGTGCCAGCAGCCGTCAGGCAGGCCGCTCTGGAAACACCATATATTTT.

This clonotype was counted only a few times. This chain uses TRBV6-2 or TRBV6-3 with TRBJ1-3; unclear D gene. Germline V CDR1 and CDR2: MNHEY, SVGEGT. The CDR3 is made up of 15 amino acids. Trimming took 2 bases from V and 2 from J, leaving 10 bases between them. For the CDR3, the DNA is TGTGCCAGCAGTTACGCATACTCGCCTGGAAACACCATATATTTT. It yields the protein CASSYAYSPGNTIYF.

There are many counts of this clonotype. The J gene is TRBJ2-1, the V gene TRBV10-2, with D uncertain. Trimming took off 6 bases at V and 5 bases at J, with 5 bases between the two ends. The CDR3 is made up of 11 amino acids. Per the germline V gene, CDR1 is WSHSY and CDR2 is SAAADI. CDR3 amino acids: CASSVHNEQFF. The CDR3 DNA reads TGCGCCAGCAGCGTACACAATGAGCAGTTCTTC.

This clonotype was found a few times. This sequence joins TRBV7-7 and TRBJ2-1, with TRBD2 matching over 10 bases. The CDR3 covers 14 residues. Looked up from germline, CDR1 is SSHAT and CDR2 is FNYEAQ (reference sequence). V lost 5 bases, J lost 14 bases, and 12 bases stayed unmatched. The chain's CDR3 is CASSEASGSNLKFF. The CDR3 region has the DNA TGTGCCAGCAGCGAGGCTAGCGGGAGTAATCTAAAGTTCTTC.

This clonotype occurred many times. This chain uses TRBV12-3 or TRBV12-4 with TRBJ1-1; D not resolved. The CDR3 spans 13 residues. V was shortened by 7 bases and J by 3 bases, with 12 bases between the two germline ends. The CDR3 DNA reads as TGTGCCAGCACCTTAATGGCAGACACTGAAGCTTTCTTT. Encoded protein: CASTLMADTEAFF.

The chain joins TRBV7-2 to TRBJ2-5; D might be TRBD1 (5 bases). Germline V gives CDR1 SGHTA, CDR2 FQGNSA. V lost 3 bases and J lost 4, with 12 bases in between. This CDR3 contains 14 residues. CDR3 nucleotide sequence: TGTGCCAGCAGCTTCGCAGGGTTGGGAGAGACCCAGTACTTC. Protein sequence: CASSFAGLGETQYF. Based on the CDR3 plus reference TRBV7-2 and TRBJ2-5, the full variable domain is GAGVSQSPSNKVTEKGKDVELRCDPISGHTALYWYRQSLGQGLEFLIYFQGNSAPDKSGLPSDRFSAERTGGSVSTLTIQRTQQEDSAVYLCASSFAGLGETQYFGPGTRLLVL.

In this sample, this clonotype turned up a few times. This chain joins TRBV20-1 and TRBJ2-3; a possible D gene is TRBD2 (6 bases). This CDR3 is built from 12 residues. CDR1 DFQATT and CDR2 SNEGSKA come from the germline V gene (reference sequence). The CDR3 DNA reads TGCAGCGAATCCGGGACTCTGGATACGCAGTATTTT. Residues: CSESGTLDTQYF.

This clonotype came up a few times. J is TRBJ1-4 and V is TRBV3-1; no reliable D call. Germline loops: CDR1 LGHDT, CDR2 YNNKEL (reference sequence). V lost 0 bases and J 4 bases, leaving 12 bases between the germline ends. The CDR3 totals 16 residues. As DNA, the CDR3 is TGTGCCAGCAGCCAAGAAGCCTTAACAGATAATGAAAAACTGTTTTTT. The encoded protein is CASSQEALTDNEKLFF.